These T cell receptor beta chains were read from a single sample in a study of T-cell reconstitution after alpha-beta-depleted transplantation in children. TCRdb processed the PCR reads anew with MiXCR; each CDR3 protein has one entry. Altogether 900,000 or so distinct CDR3 sequences are present, around 15% being singletons, with the ten largest covering about 4.6%. The source was PBMCs, mostly from graft donor cells, collected 360 days after TCRalphabeta/CD19-depleted stem cell transplant. Receptor source: a male patient aged 10 to 17 who had a stem cell transplant for acute lymphoblastic leukemia, so the T cells may come from the graft donor. The CDR3 runs from the conserved cysteine through the conserved F or W. D genes are given only for firm matches. The size of a clone is reported for some rows only, either as once, few or many, or as a class for expanded clones.

D: TRBD2; size: NA; J: TRBJ2-7; V: TRBV5-1; DNA: TGCGCCAGCAGCTTAGGACTAGCGGGAGTGGCCGAGCAGTACTTC; CDR3: CASSLGLAGVAEQYF
D: NA; size: NA; J: TRBJ2-1; V: TRBV27; DNA: TGTGCCAGCGGCTTCGGGCCGAGCTCCTACAATGAGCAGTTCTTC; CDR3: CASGFGPSSYNEQFF
D: NA; size: few; J: TRBJ2-3; V: TRBV10-2; DNA: TGCGCCAGCCAAAGAGGGGATACGCAGTATTTT; CDR3: CASQRGDTQYF
D: NA; size: few; J: TRBJ1-1; V: TRBV11-2; DNA: TGTGCCAGCAGCTTAGATCTAGGGGACCACAGGGAGGCTGAAGCTTTCTTT; CDR3: CASSLDLGDHREAEAFF
D: NA; size: few; J: TRBJ1-4; V: TRBV5-8; DNA: TGTGCCAGCAGCTACCTGAGGGAGGGAACTAATGAAAAACTGTTTTTT; CDR3: CASSYLREGTNEKLFF
D: NA; size: once; J: TRBJ2-7; V: TRBV20-1; DNA: TGCAGTGCTAGAGGAGGGGGAGGAGACTACGAGCAGTACTTC; CDR3: CSARGGGGDYEQYF
D: NA; size: many; J: TRBJ2-2; V: TRBV4-1; DNA: TGCGCCAGCAGCCACCATACAGCCGGGGAGCTGTTTTTT; CDR3: CASSHHTAGELFF
D: NA; size: many; J: TRBJ2-7; V: TRBV20-1; DNA: TGCAGTGCCTCGGACAGGGGTAGCGGGAGCACCTACGAGCAGTACTTC; CDR3: CSASDRGSGSTYEQYF
D: TRBD2; size: NA; J: TRBJ2-5; V: TRBV11-1; DNA: TGTGCCAGCAGCTTAGTCCCGGGACTAGCGGGAGTGGTGGAGACCCAGTACTTC; CDR3: CASSLVPGLAGVVETQYF
D: NA; size: few; J: TRBJ1-1; V: TRBV5-1; DNA: TGCGCCAGCAGCCTAGGGGGGGGGAATCCTGAAGCTTTCTTT; CDR3: CASSLGGGNPEAFF
D: NA; size: few; J: TRBJ2-6; V: TRBV7-6; DNA: TGTGCCAGCATTTCTCTCGAGCGGTCTGGGGCCAACGTCCTGACTTTC; CDR3: CASISLERSGANVLTF
D: TRBD2; size: NA; J: TRBJ2-1; V: TRBV7-8; DNA: TGTGCCAGCATACTCGGGCTAGCGGGAGGATTTTACAATGAGCAGTTCTTC; CDR3: CASILGLAGGFYNEQFF
D: NA; size: many; J: TRBJ2-1; V: TRBV7-8; DNA: TGTGCCAGCAGCTTGACTAGTTTTTATGAGCAGTTCTTC; CDR3: CASSLTSFYEQFF
D: TRBD1; size: NA; J: TRBJ1-3; V: TRBV4-1; DNA: TGCGCCAGCAGCCCAACTCGACAGGGGTCCGGAAACACCATATATTTT; CDR3: CASSPTRQGSGNTIYF
D: NA; size: few; J: TRBJ1-4; V: TRBV5-5; DNA: TGTGCCAGCAGCTATCGGGCCGCAACTAATGAAAAACTGTTTTTT; CDR3: CASSYRAATNEKLFF
D: TRBD1; size: NA; J: TRBJ2-3; V: TRBV12-3/TRBV12-4; DNA: TGTGCCGTTGAGGTCTTAGGGACAGCTAGCACAGATACGCAGTATTTT; CDR3: CAVEVLGTASTDTQYF